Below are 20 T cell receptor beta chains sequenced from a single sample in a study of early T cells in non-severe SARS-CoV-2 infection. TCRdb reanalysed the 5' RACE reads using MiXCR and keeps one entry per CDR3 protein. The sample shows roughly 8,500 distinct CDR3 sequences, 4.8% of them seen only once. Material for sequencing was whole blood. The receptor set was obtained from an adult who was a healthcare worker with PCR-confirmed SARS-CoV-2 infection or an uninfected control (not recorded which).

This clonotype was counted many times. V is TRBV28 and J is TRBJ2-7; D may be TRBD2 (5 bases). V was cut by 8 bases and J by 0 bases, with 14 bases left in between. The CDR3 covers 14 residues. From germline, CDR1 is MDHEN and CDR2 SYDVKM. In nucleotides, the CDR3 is TGTGCCAGCGGACGACGTGGGAGCTCCTACGAGCAGTACTTC. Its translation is CASGRRGSSYEQYF.

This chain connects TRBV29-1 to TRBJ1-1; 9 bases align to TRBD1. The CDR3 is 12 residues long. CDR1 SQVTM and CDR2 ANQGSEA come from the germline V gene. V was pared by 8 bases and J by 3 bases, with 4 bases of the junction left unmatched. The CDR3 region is CSLRTGDTEAFF. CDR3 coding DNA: TGCAGCTTAAGGACAGGGGACACTGAAGCTTTCTTT.

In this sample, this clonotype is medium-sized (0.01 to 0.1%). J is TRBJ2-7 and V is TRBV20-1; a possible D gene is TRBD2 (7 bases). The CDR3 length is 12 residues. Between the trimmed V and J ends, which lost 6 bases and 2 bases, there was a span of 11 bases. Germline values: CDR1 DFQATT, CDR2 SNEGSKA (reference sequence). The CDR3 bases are TGCAGTGCAGGGGGGGTACCCTACGAGCAGTACTTC. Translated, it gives CSAGGVPYEQYF.

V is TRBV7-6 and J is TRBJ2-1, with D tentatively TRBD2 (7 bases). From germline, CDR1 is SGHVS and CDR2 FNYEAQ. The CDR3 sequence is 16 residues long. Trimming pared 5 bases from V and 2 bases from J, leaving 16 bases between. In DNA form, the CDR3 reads TGTGCCAGCAGCGGGGGGGGCGATTGGGCCTACAATGAGCAGTTCTTC. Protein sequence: CASSGGGDWAYNEQFF.

The CDR3 sequence is CATSSLGLMGETQYF. The CDR3 DNA is TGTGCCACCAGCAGCTTGGGGCTGATGGGCGAGACCCAGTACTTC. The genes are TRBV15 and TRBJ2-5, with D possibly matching TRBD1 (5 bases). There are 15 residues in the CDR3. Trimming cost V 3 bases and J 5 bases, with 16 bases left between them. Germline assignment: CDR1 LNHNV and CDR2 YYDKDF (reference sequence).

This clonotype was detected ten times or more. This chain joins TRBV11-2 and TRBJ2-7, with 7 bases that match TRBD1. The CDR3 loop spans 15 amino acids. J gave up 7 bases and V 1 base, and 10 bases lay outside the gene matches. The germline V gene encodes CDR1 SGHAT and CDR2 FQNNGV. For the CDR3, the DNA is TGTGCCAGCAGCTTAGTGGCGACAGGGAGAGAAGAGCAGTACTTC. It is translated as CASSLVATGREEQYF.

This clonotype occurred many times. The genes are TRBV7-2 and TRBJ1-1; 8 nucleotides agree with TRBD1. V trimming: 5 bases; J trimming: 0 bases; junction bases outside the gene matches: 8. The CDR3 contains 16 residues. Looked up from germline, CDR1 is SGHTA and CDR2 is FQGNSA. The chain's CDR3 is CASSPRQGPMNTEAFF. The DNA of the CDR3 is TGTGCCAGCAGCCCCCGACAGGGGCCAATGAACACTGAAGCTTTCTTT.

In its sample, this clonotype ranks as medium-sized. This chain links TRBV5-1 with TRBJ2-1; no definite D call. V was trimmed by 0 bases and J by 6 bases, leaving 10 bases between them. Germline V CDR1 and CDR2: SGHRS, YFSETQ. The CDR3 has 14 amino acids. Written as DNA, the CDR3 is TGCGCCAGCAGCTTGGGCGCGGTCGGCAATGAGCAGTTCTTC. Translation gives CASSLGAVGNEQFF.

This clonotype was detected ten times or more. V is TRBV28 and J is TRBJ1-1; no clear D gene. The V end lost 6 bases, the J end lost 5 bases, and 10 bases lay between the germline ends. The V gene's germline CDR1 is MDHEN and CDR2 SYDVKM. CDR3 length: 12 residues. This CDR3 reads CASRDGGTEAFF. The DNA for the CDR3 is TGTGCCAGCAGGGACGGTGGGACTGAAGCTTTCTTT.

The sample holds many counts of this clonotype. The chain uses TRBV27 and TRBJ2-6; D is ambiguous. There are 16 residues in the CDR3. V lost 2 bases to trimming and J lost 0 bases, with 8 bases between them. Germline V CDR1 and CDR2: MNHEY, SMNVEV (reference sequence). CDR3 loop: CASSLRLGSGANVLTF. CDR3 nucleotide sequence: TGTGCCAGCAGTTTAAGGTTAGGCTCTGGGGCCAACGTCCTGACTTTC.

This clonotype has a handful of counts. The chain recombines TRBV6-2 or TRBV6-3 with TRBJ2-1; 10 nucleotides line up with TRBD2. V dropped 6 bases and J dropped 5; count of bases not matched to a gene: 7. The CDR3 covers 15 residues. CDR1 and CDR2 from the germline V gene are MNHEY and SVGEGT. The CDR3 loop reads CASSLLAGPNNEQFF. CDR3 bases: TGTGCCAGCAGCCTACTAGCGGGACCCAACAATGAGCAGTTCTTC.

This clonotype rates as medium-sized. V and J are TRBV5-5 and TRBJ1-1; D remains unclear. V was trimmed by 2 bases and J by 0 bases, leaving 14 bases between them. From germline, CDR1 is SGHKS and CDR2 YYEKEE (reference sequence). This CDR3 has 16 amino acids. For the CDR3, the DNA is TGTGCCAGCAGCTTTACAGTCACCTTCATGAACACTGAAGCTTTCTTT. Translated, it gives CASSFTVTFMNTEAFF.

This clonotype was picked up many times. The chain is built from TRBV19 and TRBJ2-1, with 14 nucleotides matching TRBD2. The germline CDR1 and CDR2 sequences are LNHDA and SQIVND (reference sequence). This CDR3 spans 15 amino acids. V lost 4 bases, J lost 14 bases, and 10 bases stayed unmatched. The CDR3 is CASSRSGTSGRAEFF. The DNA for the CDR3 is TGTGCCAGTAGTAGATCCGGGACTAGCGGGAGAGCCGAGTTCTTC.

In nucleotides, the CDR3 is TGTGCCTGGAGTTTTGCTTCCTATGGCTACACCTTC. Translated, it gives CAWSFASYGYTF. The rearrangement uses TRBV30 and TRBJ1-2; D ambiguous. The CDR3 totals 12 residues. Germline assignment: CDR1 GTSNPN and CDR2 SVGIG (reference sequence). V dropped 2 bases and J dropped 4 bases, with 8 bases sitting between them. The full variable domain, with the rest looked up from reference TRBV30 and TRBJ1-2, is SQTIHQWPATLVQPVGSPLSLECTVEGTSNPNLYWYRQAAGRGLQLLFYSVGIGQISSEVPQNLSASRPQDRQFILSSKKLLLSDSGFYLCAWSFASYGYTFGSGTRLTVV.

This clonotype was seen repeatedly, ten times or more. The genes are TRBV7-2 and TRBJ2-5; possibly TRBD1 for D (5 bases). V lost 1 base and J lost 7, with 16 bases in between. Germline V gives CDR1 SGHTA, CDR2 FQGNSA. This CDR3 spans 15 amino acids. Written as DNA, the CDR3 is TGTGCCAGCAGCTTAGTCCTCAGGGCGACCGGGACCCAGTACTTC. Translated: CASSLVLRATGTQYF.

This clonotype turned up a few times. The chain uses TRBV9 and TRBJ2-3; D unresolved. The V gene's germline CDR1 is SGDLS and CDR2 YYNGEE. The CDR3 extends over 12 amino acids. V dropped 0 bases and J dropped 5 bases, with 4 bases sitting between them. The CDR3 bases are TGTGCCAGCAGCGTAGCCCAAGATACGCAGTATTTT. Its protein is CASSVAQDTQYF.

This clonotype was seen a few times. The CDR3 loop reads CASSLDLKTQYF. CDR3 nucleotides: TGTGCCAGCAGCTTAGATCTGAAGACCCAGTACTTC. V usage is TRBV7-2 and J usage is TRBJ2-5, with D unresolved. The CDR3 totals 12 residues. The V end was cut by 1 base, the J end by 6 bases, with 6 bases between. In germline, CDR1 is SGHTA, CDR2 FQGNSA.

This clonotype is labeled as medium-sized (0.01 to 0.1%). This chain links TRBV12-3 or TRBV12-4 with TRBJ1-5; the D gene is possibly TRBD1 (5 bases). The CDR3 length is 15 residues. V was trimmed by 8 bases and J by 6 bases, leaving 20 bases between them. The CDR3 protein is CASRTGQGSAQPQHF. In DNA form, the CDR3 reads TGTGCCAGCCGTACCGGTCAGGGCTCGGCTCAGCCCCAGCATTTT.

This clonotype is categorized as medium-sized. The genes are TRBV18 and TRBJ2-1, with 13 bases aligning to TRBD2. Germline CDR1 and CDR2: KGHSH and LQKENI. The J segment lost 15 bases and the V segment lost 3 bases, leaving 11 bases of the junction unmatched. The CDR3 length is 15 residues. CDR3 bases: TGTGCCAGCTCACCGACTAGCGGGAGGATCAATGAGGGGTTCTTC. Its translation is CASSPTSGRINEGFF.

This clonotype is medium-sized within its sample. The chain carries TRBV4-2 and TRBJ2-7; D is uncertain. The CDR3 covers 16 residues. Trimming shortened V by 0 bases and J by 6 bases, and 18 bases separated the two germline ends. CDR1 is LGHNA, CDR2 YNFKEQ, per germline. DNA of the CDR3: TGTGCCAGCAGCCAAGAACGAGCCCAGCCCATCTCCGAGCAGTACTTC. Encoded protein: CASSQERAQPISEQYF.